This T cell receptor beta chain was sequenced during a study of shared clonotypes between healthy human individuals. Study context: Donors had three CD4 naive, three CD4 memory, two CD8 naive and one CD8 memory plate apiece.

For sorted subsets, roughly 200 ng DNA per replicate equaled about 30,000 T cell genomes. The data were produced by immunoSEQ multiplex PCR, yet TCRdb's version contains in-frame clones alone and is incomplete. The data hold approximately 320,000 clones, with around 86% observed a single time. This clone was counted a single time. The CDR3 contains 11 residues. The V gene end was trimmed by 6 bases and the J gene end by 9 bases; junction bases not matched to a gene: 2. From germline, CDR1 is MNHEY and CDR2 SVGAGI. J is TRBJ2-5 and V is TRBV6-5; 9 bases are shared with TRBD1. This clonotype was obtained from a man aged 18 to 35 in good health. The sequencing sample was made of memory CD8+ T cells sorted from blood. Subset described: CD45RO+ cells pooled with CCR7-negative TemRA cells. In DNA form, the CDR3 reads TGTGCCAGCAGGGGGACAGGGCCCCAGTACTTC. This encodes CASRGTGPQYF.